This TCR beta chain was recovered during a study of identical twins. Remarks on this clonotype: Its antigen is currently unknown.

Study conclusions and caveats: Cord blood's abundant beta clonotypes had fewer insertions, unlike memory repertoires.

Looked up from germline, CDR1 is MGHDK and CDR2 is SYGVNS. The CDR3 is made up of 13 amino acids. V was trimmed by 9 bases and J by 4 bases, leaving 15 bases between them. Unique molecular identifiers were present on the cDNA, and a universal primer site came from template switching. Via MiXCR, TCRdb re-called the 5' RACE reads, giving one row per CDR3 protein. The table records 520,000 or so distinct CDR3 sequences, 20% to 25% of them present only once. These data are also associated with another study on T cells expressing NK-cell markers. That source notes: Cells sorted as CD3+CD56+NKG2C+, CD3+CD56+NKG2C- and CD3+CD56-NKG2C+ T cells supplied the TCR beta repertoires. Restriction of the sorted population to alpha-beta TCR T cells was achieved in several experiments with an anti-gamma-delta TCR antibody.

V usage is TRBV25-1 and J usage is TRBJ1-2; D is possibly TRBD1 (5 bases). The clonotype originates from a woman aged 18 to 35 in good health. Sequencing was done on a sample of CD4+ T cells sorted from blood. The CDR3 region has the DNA TGTGCCAGTACCGAAAGGGACGGCTATGGCTACACCTTC. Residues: CASTERDGYGYTF.